This TCR beta chain was identified in a study of blood T cell repertoires in COVID-19. The germline V gene encodes CDR1 GTSNPN and CDR2 SVGIG (reference sequence). After removal of 3 bases from V and 6 bases from J, the junction contained 5 bases not matched to a gene. This CDR3 has 14 amino acids. Original processing methods: The assay estimated nucleated cells by amplifying reference gene primers. Sequencing used immunoSEQ multiplex PCR; TCRdb keeps in-frame clones, though not all of them. V and J calls and clone size are as listed in that table; D and trimming were resolved from the DNA. The sample lists hundreds of thousands of clones, about 83% occurring once.

The origin of this receptor is a woman aged 45-65 years who had been exposed to COVID-19. The sequencing sample was made of PBMCs or T cells enriched from blood (not recorded which). The V and J genes are TRBV30 and TRBJ1-4; the match to TRBD1 covers 9 bases. CDR3 sequence (DNA): TGTGCCTGGAGCCCGGGACAGGGCGATGAAAAACTGTTTTTT. As protein: CAWSPGQGDEKLFF.